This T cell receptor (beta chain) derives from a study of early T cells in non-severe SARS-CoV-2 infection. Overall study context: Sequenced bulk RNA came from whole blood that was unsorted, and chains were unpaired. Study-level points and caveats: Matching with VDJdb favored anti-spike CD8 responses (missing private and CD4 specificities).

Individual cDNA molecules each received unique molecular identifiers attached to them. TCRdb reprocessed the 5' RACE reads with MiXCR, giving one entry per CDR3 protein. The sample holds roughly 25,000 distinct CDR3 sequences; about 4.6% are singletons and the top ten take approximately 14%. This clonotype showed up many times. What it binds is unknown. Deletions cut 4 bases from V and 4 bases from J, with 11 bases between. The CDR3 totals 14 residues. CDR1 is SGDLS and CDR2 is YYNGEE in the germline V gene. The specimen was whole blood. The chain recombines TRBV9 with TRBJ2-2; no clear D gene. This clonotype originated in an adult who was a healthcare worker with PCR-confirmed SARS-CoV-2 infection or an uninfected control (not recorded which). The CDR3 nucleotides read TGTGCCAGCAGCCCCTGGACGGGCACCGGGGAGCTGTTTTTT. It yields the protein CASSPWTGTGELFF.